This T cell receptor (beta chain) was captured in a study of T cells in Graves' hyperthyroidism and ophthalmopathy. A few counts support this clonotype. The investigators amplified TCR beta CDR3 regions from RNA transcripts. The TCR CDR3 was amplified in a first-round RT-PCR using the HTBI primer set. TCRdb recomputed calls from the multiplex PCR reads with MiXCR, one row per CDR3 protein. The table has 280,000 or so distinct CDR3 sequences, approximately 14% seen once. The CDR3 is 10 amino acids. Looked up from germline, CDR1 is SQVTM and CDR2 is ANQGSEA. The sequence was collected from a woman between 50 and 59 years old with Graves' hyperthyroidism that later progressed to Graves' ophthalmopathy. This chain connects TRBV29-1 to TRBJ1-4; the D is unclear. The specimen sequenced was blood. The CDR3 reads CAASHEKLFF. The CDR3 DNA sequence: TGCGCAGCAAGTCATGAAAAACTGTTTTTT.